These 16 T cell receptor beta chains came from one sample sequenced in a study of breast tumors, draining lymph nodes, adjacent tissues. MiXCR, applied by TCRdb to the multiplex PCR reads, yields one record per CDR3 protein. The sample includes some 14,000 distinct CDR3 sequences, approximately 50% of them seen just once. Sequenced sample: tumor-adjacent breast tissue. Source of these receptors: a female donor with breast cancer. Some clones in this sample may be carry-over from other donors' samples.

Only a few counts were recorded for this clonotype. The rearrangement uses TRBV4-3 and TRBJ2-7, with 7 bases matching TRBD2. CDR1 and CDR2 from the germline V gene are LGHNA and YSLEER. The CDR3 has 15 residues. The V and J ends lost 3 bases and 0 bases, in that order; junction bases with no gene match: 5. CDR3: CASSQRLAASYEQYF. In DNA, the CDR3 is TGCGCCAGCAGCCAGAGGCTAGCGGCCTCCTACGAGCAGTACTTC.

The chain is built from TRBV10-3 and TRBJ2-1; D unresolved. The CDR3 extends over 11 amino acids. The ends were cut back, 10 bases at V and 5 bases at J, with 9 bases in the middle. CDR1 and CDR2 from the germline V gene are ENHRY and SYGVKD. CDR3 loop: CATSRDNEQFF. CDR3 bases: TGTGCCACGAGTCGGGACAATGAGCAGTTCTTC.

This clonotype turned up a few times. The V gene is TRBV20-1, the J gene TRBJ2-3; 12 nucleotides line up with TRBD2. The CDR3 length is 14 residues. Looked up from germline, CDR1 is DFQATT and CDR2 is SNEGSKA (reference sequence). The ends lost 5 bases at V and 0 bases at J; junction bases unmatched: 0. In DNA form, the CDR3 reads TGCAGTGCTGGGACTAGCGGGAGCACAGATACGCAGTATTTT. Its protein is CSAGTSGSTDTQYF.

This chain joins TRBV20-1 and TRBJ2-5; D may match TRBD1 or TRBD2 (5 bases each). Trimming removed 2 bases from V and 1 base from J, with 8 bases in between. The CDR3 runs 13 residues. Per germline, CDR1 DFQATT and CDR2 SNEGSKA (reference sequence). CDR3 bases: TGCAGTGCTAGATGGGACGCCCAAGAGACCCAGTACTTC. Translation: CSARWDAQETQYF.

The chain employs TRBV28 and TRBJ2-7; 13 nucleotides align to TRBD2. V dropped 4 bases and J dropped 9; count of bases not matched to a gene: 12. The length of the CDR3 is 16 residues. From germline, CDR1 is MDHEN and CDR2 SYDVKM. CDR3 sequence reads: CASSSHSGLAGRRQYF. Written as DNA, the CDR3 is TGTGCCAGCAGTTCTCATTCGGGACTAGCGGGACGACGGCAGTACTTC.

About this clonotype itself: A much larger clone is a single base away; this may be a read error. The chain uses TRBV15 and TRBJ1-1, with D possibly TRBD1 on 5 matching bases. The CDR3 consists of 13 residues. Germline V CDR1 and CDR2: LNHNV, YYDKDF (reference sequence). The DNA of the CDR3 is TGTGCCACCAACAGAGGGGCCGGGTACTGGGCTTTCTTT. This encodes CATNRGAGYWAFF.

The chain joins TRBV5-1 to TRBJ2-7, with TRBD1 identical over 8 bases. J lost 0 bases, V lost 2 bases, and 4 bases had no gene match. This CDR3 is built from 15 residues. CDR1 is SGHRS and CDR2 is YFSETQ in the germline V gene. The CDR3 DNA follows: TGCGCCAGCAGCTTCTTGGGGACAGGCTCCTACGAGCAGTACTTC. Translated: CASSFLGTGSYEQYF.

The V call is TRBV20-1, the J call TRBJ1-2, with a tentative D call TRBD1 (5 bases). CDR3 length: 13 amino acids. Germline V gives CDR1 DFQATT, CDR2 SNEGSKA (reference sequence). Trimming took 2 bases from V and 1 from J, leaving 8 bases between them. In DNA, the CDR3 is TGCAGTGCTAGACTAGGGGATAACTATGGCTACACCTTC. Amino acids: CSARLGDNYGYTF.

In this sample, this clonotype turned up many times. This chain joins TRBV20-1 and TRBJ1-4; tentatively, D is TRBD1 (6 bases). The germline CDR1 and CDR2 sequences are DFQATT and SNEGSKA (reference sequence). Trimming removed 6 bases from V and 1 base from J, with 9 bases in between. This CDR3 comprises 13 residues. CDR3 coding DNA: TGCAGTGCAAGGGGGGGAACTAATGAAAAACTGTTTTTT. This translates into CSARGGTNEKLFF.

The chain links TRBV7-2 to TRBJ2-7; D is uncertain. Between the trimmed V and J ends, which lost 5 bases and 3 bases, there was a span of 8 bases. Germline CDR1 SGHTA, CDR2 FQGNSA. The CDR3 is 12 amino acids. This chain's CDR3 is CASSGNNYEQYF. CDR3 sequence (DNA): TGTGCCAGCAGCGGAAATAACTACGAGCAGTACTTC.

CDR3 DNA sequence: TGCGCCAGCAGCTTCGCTAGCGGGAGTTTTTACGAGCAGTACTTC. Translation gives CASSFASGSFYEQYF. The V call is TRBV5-1, the J call TRBJ2-7; 10 bases agree with TRBD2. The CDR3 has 15 residues. J lost 4 bases, V lost 2 bases, and 6 bases had no gene match. In germline, CDR1 is SGHRS, CDR2 YFSETQ.

The chain joins TRBV29-1 to TRBJ2-3, with D maybe TRBD2 (5 bases). The germline CDR1 and CDR2 sequences are SQVTM and ANQGSEA. The CDR3 sequence is 12 residues long. The ends were cut back, 7 bases at V and 2 bases at J, with 10 bases in the middle. The CDR3 is CSAQRHTDTQYF. CDR3 bases: TGCAGCGCTCAGCGGCACACAGATACGCAGTATTTT.

In its sample, this clonotype was seen many times. This may arise from a read error, as a much more abundant clone is one base away. The chain has TRBV7-9 and TRBJ2-4; TRBD1 matches at 7 bases. Germline V gives CDR1 SEHNR, CDR2 FQNEAQ (reference sequence). The CDR3 has 15 amino acids. This CDR3 is CASSLPGQEKNIQHF. For the CDR3, the DNA is TGTGCCAGCAGCTTACCCGGACAGGAGAAAAACATTCAGCACTTC.

This clonotype qualifies as medium-sized. The V gene is TRBV6-4, the J gene TRBJ2-3; possibly TRBD1 for D (6 bases). Germline-derived CDR1 and CDR2 are MRHNA and SNTAGT. V shed 2 bases and J shed 2 bases, with 14 bases lying between them. The CDR3 has 16 residues. CDR3 sequence (DNA): TGTGCCAGCAGTGACGAGGACAGAGGGGCCACAGATACGCAGTATTTT. The encoded protein is CASSDEDRGATDTQYF.

This clonotype has at least ten counts. The junction does not match germline at one end; this may be a read error. The CDR3 sequence is CASSQDLRDMQTGVF. The DNA of the CDR3 is TGTGCCAGCAGCCAAGATCTTCGGGACATGCAAACGGGGGTCTTC. V is TRBV3-1 and J is TRBJ2-1; D may match TRBD1 or TRBD2 (6 bases each). This CDR3 is 15 amino acids long. In germline, CDR1 is LGHDT, CDR2 YNNKEL (reference sequence).

As for this clonotype: A much larger clone is a single base away; this may be a read error. The chain has TRBV2 and TRBJ2-5; D is possibly TRBD2 (6 bases). V lost 6 bases, J lost 5 bases, and 25 bases lay in between. Germline loops: CDR1 SNHLY, CDR2 FYNNEI. This CDR3 has 17 amino acids. The CDR3 protein is CASRPNVVAGPAETQYF. The CDR3 DNA follows: TGTGCCAGCAGGCCAAACGTAGTGGCGGGACCAGCGGAGACCCAGTACTTC.